This TCR beta chain originates from a study of cytomegalovirus exposure and HLA in healthy donors. Germline values: CDR1 SGHNT, CDR2 YYREEE (reference sequence). This CDR3 region has 13 residues. The ends were cut back, 2 bases at V and 7 bases at J, with 12 bases in the middle. Primers included in the PCR were 60 Vbeta and 13 Jbeta primers. The data were produced by immunoSEQ multiplex PCR, yet TCRdb's version contains in-frame clones alone and is incomplete. Among some 190,000 clones listed, roughly 80% were seen once. This TCR was recovered from a woman aged 50 to 65 in good health and CMV-seronegative. The chain recombines TRBV5-4 with TRBJ1-1, with D possibly matching TRBD1 (6 bases). Sequencing was done on a sample of PBMCs. This chain's CDR3 is CASSLRGSIEAFF. CDR3 nucleotide sequence: TGTGCCAGCAGCTTAAGGGGGTCGATTGAAGCTTTCTTT. Variable domain in full (rest from reference TRBV5-4 and TRBJ1-1): ETGVTQSPTHLIKTRGQQVTLRCSSQSGHNTVSWYQQALGQGPQFIFQYYREEENGRGNFPPRFSGLQFPNYSSELNVNALELDDSALYLCASSLRGSIEAFFGQGTRLTVV.